This TCR beta chain was sequenced for a study of blood T cell repertoires in COVID-19. Across the whole study: Acute and convalescent COVID-19 specimens originated in the United States, Italy and Spain.

Trimming removed 5 bases from V and 5 bases from J; junction bases left unmatched: 12. The CDR3 is 18 residues long. From germline, CDR1 is SGHDN and CDR2 FVKESK. Profiled with immunoSEQ multiplex PCR; TCRdb holds only in-frame clones, not every one. The sample consists of tens of thousands of clones, 80% to 90% of them appearing once. The sample comprised peripheral blood. The receptor's source is a human donor in a cohort sampled during active COVID-19. This chain uses TRBV14 with TRBJ2-1, with TRBD2 identical over 13 bases. CDR3 DNA: TGTGCCAGCAGCGGATCCGGACTAGCGGGAGCGAAGAACAATGAGCAGTTCTTC. Translated: CASSGSGLAGAKNNEQFF.